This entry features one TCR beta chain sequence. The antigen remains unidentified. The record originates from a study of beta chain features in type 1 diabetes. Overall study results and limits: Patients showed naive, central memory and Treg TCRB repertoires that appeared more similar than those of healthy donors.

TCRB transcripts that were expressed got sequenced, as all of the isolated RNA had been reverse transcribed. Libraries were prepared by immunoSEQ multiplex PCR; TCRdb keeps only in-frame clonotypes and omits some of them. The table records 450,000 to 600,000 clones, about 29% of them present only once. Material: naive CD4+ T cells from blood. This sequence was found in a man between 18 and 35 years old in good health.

Here the CDR3 reads CASSRDRGSYEQYF. The CDR3 bases are TGTGCCAGCAGTAGGGACAGGGGTTCCTACGAGCAGTACTTC. V and J are TRBV6-1 and TRBJ2-7, with TRBD1 identical over 10 bases. V gave up 5 bases and J gave up 1 base; unmatched junction bases: 2. Per germline, CDR1 MNHNS and CDR2 SASEGT. The CDR3 is 14 residues long.